A selection of T cell receptor beta chains follows, all from one sample in a study of blood T cell repertoires in COVID-19. Here immunoSEQ multiplex PCR was the method, and the copy in TCRdb shows in-frame clones only, minus some. The table has approximately 670,000 clones, around 89% seen once. Sequenced input: peripheral blood. The origin of the receptors is a woman in her late teens or twenties with acute or convalescent COVID-19. CDR3s include the opening cysteine and the closing phenylalanine or tryptophan. The D gene is left open where the match is weak. Size is omitted from some rows. Given values are once, few, many or a class for expanded clones.

d_call	v_call	j_call	clone_size	cdr3_aa	cdr3_nt
TRBD1	TRBV9	TRBJ2-7	-	CASSVGVTGAYEQYF	TGTGCCAGCAGCGTAGGAGTGACAGGGGCCTACGAGCAGTACTTC
-	TRBV7-9	TRBJ1-2	once	CASSLDLRNRQVRGYTF	TGTGCCAGCAGCTTAGACTTACGGAACCGACAGGTACGCGGCTACACCTTC
-	TRBV5-5	TRBJ1-1	-	CASSLAWDWEFTEAFF	TGTGCCAGCAGCTTGGCCTGGGACTGGGAGTTCACTGAAGCTTTCTTT
-	TRBV5-4	TRBJ2-3	-	CASSLQTGRVSDTQYF	TGTGCCAGCAGCTTGCAAACAGGAAGAGTGTCAGATACGCAGTATTTT
-	TRBV12-3/TRBV12-4	TRBJ2-1	once	CASSTGTLPFF	TGTGCCAGCAGTACGGGGACTCTTCCGTTCTTC
TRBD1	TRBV9	TRBJ1-2	-	CASSTPGQGLWGYTF	TGTGCCAGCAGCACCCCGGGACAGGGGTTATGGGGCTACACCTTC
TRBD1	TRBV20-1	TRBJ1-1	few	CSALQGAEAFF	TGCAGTGCCCTACAGGGGGCAGAAGCTTTCTTT
-	TRBV12-5	TRBJ2-3	once	CASVSGRRTDTQYF	TGTGCTAGTGTATCAGGGCGTAGAACAGATACGCAGTATTTT
-	TRBV14	TRBJ2-7	-	CASSPHNSYEQYF	TGTGCCAGCAGCCCCCACAACTCCTACGAGCAGTACTTC
TRBD1	TRBV6-2/TRBV6-3	TRBJ1-2	-	CASSGQGASDGYTF	TGTGCCAGCAGTGGACAGGGGGCTTCAGATGGCTACACCTTC
TRBD1	TRBV6-6	TRBJ2-5	once	CASSYSGTGVSETQYF	TGTGCCAGCAGTTATTCCGGGACAGGGGTTTCAGAGACCCAGTACTTC
-	TRBV27	TRBJ1-2	-	CASSPEGPYGYTF	TGTGCCAGCAGTCCGGAGGGTCCCTATGGCTACACCTTC
-	TRBV15	TRBJ1-1	once	CATSRFRARGTEAFF	TGTGCCACCAGCAGGTTCCGGGCCCGGGGCACTGAAGCTTTCTTT
-	TRBV3-1/TRBV3-2	TRBJ1-1	once	CASSLNSGFRNTEAFF	TGTGCCAGCAGCCTAAATTCGGGTTTTCGGAACACTGAAGCTTTCTTT
TRBD1	TRBV6-5	TRBJ1-6	-	CASGDRALYNSPLHF	TGTGCCAGTGGGGACAGGGCACTTTATAATTCACCCCTCCACTTT
-	TRBV7-9	TRBJ2-2	-	CASSNQGTPPGELFF	TGTGCCAGCAGTAATCAGGGTACGCCGCCCGGGGAGCTGTTTTTT
-	TRBV7-9	TRBJ2-7	-	CASSFPENEQYF	TGTGCCAGCAGCTTCCCGGAGAACGAGCAGTACTTC
TRBD1	TRBV10-3	TRBJ1-5	once	CATGGTGIQPQHF	TGTGCCACCGGCGGGACAGGGATTCAGCCCCAGCATTTT
-	TRBV5-1	TRBJ1-1	-	CASSSQTGDTEAFF	TGCGCCAGCAGCTCCCAGACCGGGGACACTGAAGCTTTCTTT
-	TRBV9	TRBJ1-6	-	CASSAYRDYNSPLHF	TGTGCCAGCAGCGCGTACAGGGACTATAATTCACCCCTCCACTTT
TRBD1	TRBV12-3/TRBV12-4	TRBJ1-2	-	CASGGTDYYGYTF	TGTGCCAGCGGGGGGACAGACTATTATGGCTACACCTTC
TRBD1	TRBV27	TRBJ1-2	once	CASTTTGGAGYGYTF	TGTGCCAGCACCACGACAGGGGGCGCAGGCTATGGCTACACCTTC
-	TRBV6-5	TRBJ1-2	-	CASSQTPPGEGYTF	TGTGCCAGCAGTCAGACCCCCCCCGGGGAAGGCTACACCTTC